The 10 T cell receptor beta chains below all came from one sample that was sequenced in a study of blood T cell repertoires in COVID-19. The method was immunoSEQ multiplex PCR; TCRdb's version includes in-frame clones alone and lacks a portion of them. The sample records some 390,000 clones, around 87% being singletons. The sequencing input was peripheral blood. These receptors all stem from a human donor in a cohort sampled during active COVID-19.

This rearrangement joins TRBV4-1 to TRBJ1-6, with 11 bases matching TRBD1. The CDR3 is made up of 16 amino acids. Per germline, CDR1 MGHRA and CDR2 YSYEKL. V trimming: 4 bases; J trimming: 9 bases; junction bases outside the gene matches: 8. The chain's CDR3 is CASSLGQGALVSPLHF. In DNA form, the CDR3 reads TGCGCCAGCAGCCTAGGACAGGGGGCCCTAGTTTCACCCCTCCACTTT.

This chain uses TRBV5-1 with TRBJ1-2, with D possibly matching TRBD1 (6 bases). Trimming left V 1 base short and J 2 bases short, with 12 bases between. Looked up from germline, CDR1 is SGHRS and CDR2 is YFSETQ. The CDR3 is made up of 15 amino acids. The CDR3 DNA follows: TGCGCCAGCAGCTTGCTCGGACAGACGAACTATGGCTACACCTTC. Amino acid sequence: CASSLLGQTNYGYTF.

The rearrangement links TRBV4-2 to TRBJ2-1; 10 positions match TRBD2. The CDR3 extends over 16 amino acids. The junction had 3 bases not matched to a gene; V was cut back by 0 bases and J by 4 bases. Germline CDR1 LGHNA, CDR2 YNFKEQ. CDR3 residues: CASSQEETSGYNEQFF. The CDR3 DNA follows: TGTGCCAGCAGCCAAGAGGAGACTAGCGGGTACAATGAGCAGTTCTTC.

V is TRBV12-3 or TRBV12-4 and J is TRBJ1-2, with 10 bases lining up with TRBD1. This CDR3 spans 13 amino acids. V trimming: 6 bases; J trimming: 8 bases; junction bases outside the gene matches: 6. DNA of the CDR3: TGTGCCAGCAGGCTCGGACAGGGGGACGGCTACACCTTC. Protein product: CASRLGQGDGYTF.

The J gene is TRBJ2-2, the V gene TRBV11-2; 8 bases are a match to TRBD1. This CDR3 is built from 15 residues. V trimming: 6 bases; J trimming: 5 bases; junction bases outside the gene matches: 8. Germline V lookup: CDR1 SGHAT, CDR2 FQNNGV. CDR3 region: CASSPGGVLTGELFF. The DNA for the CDR3 is TGTGCCAGCAGTCCAGGGGGCGTTCTGACCGGGGAGCTGTTTTTT.

The rearrangement joins TRBV19 to TRBJ1-5; D call uncertain. The CDR3 contains 15 residues. Trimming cost V 11 bases and J 1 base, with 18 bases left between them. CDR1 and CDR2 from the germline V gene are LNHDA and SQIVND (reference sequence). The CDR3 here is CASAPARGSNQPQHF. Here the CDR3 DNA reads TGTGCCTCCGCTCCGGCTCGAGGGAGCAATCAGCCCCAGCATTTT.

The V call is TRBV15, the J call TRBJ1-5, with 9 bases that match TRBD1. The J segment lost 6 bases and the V segment lost 3 bases, leaving 6 bases of the junction unmatched. Germline V gene sequence: CDR1 LNHNV, CDR2 YYDKDF (reference sequence). The length of the CDR3 is 15 residues. CDR3 nucleotides: TGTGCCACCAGCAGGTTCACAGGGGGCGGTCAGCCCCAGCATTTT. Protein sequence: CATSRFTGGGQPQHF.

This sequence joins TRBV19 and TRBJ2-4; TRBD2 is a possible D gene (5 bases). Germline V gene data show CDR1 as LNHDA and CDR2 as SQIVND (reference sequence). This CDR3 is built from 16 residues. Trimming cost V 3 bases and J 3 bases, with 15 bases left between them. The CDR3: CASSISGRYDKNIQYF. CDR3 DNA sequence: TGTGCCAGTAGTATTTCGGGGAGATATGACAAAAACATTCAGTACTTC. The full variable domain, rest sourced from reference TRBV19 and TRBJ2-4, is DGGITQSPKYLFRKEGQNVTLSCEQNLNHDAMYWYRQDPGQGLRLIYYSQIVNDFQKGDIAEGYSVSREKKESFPLTVTSAQKNPTAFYLCASSISGRYDKNIQYFGAGTRLSVL.

J is TRBJ2-7 and V is TRBV6-2 or TRBV6-3; D gene ambiguous. This CDR3 is 12 amino acids long. Trimming left V 5 bases short and J 6 bases short, with 11 bases between. Germline CDR1 reads MNHEY; CDR2 reads SVGEGT. The CDR3 DNA follows: TGTGCCAGCAGTCCACCTATTTTCGAGCAGTACTTC. Translating gives CASSPPIFEQYF.

The chain uses TRBV4-1 and TRBJ2-5, with TRBD2 matching 12 bases. Germline-derived CDR1 and CDR2 are MGHRA and YSYEKL. The CDR3 covers 21 residues. V lost 1 base and J lost 4; bases outside the gene matches: 19. For the CDR3, the DNA is TGCGCCAGCAGCCAAGGGACTAGCGGGGCGACCAGATCAGGGGAAGGAGAGACCCAGTACTTC. Encoded protein: CASSQGTSGATRSGEGETQYF.